This T cell receptor beta chain was sequenced in a study of CXCR3-negative and CXCR3-positive naive CD8 T cells. To note about this clonotype: Its target is not known.

Via 5' RACE with UMI labels, TRB cDNA libraries were prepared. No DNA is given; TCRdb re-called the 5' RACE reads and lists each CDR3 protein once. The sample spans 55,000 to 75,000 distinct CDR3 sequences; the ten largest clones claim around 0.7%. Study observations and caveats: Both of the naive subsets showed about the same high diversity, but memory CD8+ cells had much less. For CXCR3-positive naive cells, TRB CDR3s were more hydrophobic than those of CXCR3-negative naive cells.

Germline lookup yields CDR1 MNHEY and CDR2 SVGAGI. This CDR3 is 14 amino acids long. V and J are TRBV6-5 and TRBJ1-2; TCRdb calls TRBD1, which cannot be checked without DNA. The origin of this receptor is a human donor in good health. Some clones in this sample may be carry-over from other donors' samples. Specimen: naive CXCR3+ CD8+ T cells from blood. This sample's subset: CD45RO-CCR7+CD27+CD95- naive CD8+ T cells expressing CXCR3 (TNR3+). CDR3 region: CASTIGGSNYGYTF.